Listed here is a single TCR beta chain. Its antigen is currently unknown. The record originates from a study of cytomegalovirus exposure and HLA in healthy donors. General study findings and limits: The study labeled about 160 TCR beta chains cytomegalovirus-associated. The dataset shows that most TCR sequences were rare, while some public TCRs occurred in many donors.

The CDR3 extends over 15 amino acids. V gave up 7 bases and J gave up 4 bases, with 19 bases separating them. Germline lookup yields CDR1 MNHEY and CDR2 SMNVEV (reference sequence). Donors came from a validation cohort of over a hundred subjects, distinct from the first 666-subject cohort. The protocol was immunoSEQ multiplex PCR, while the TCRdb copy is restricted to in-frame clones and leaves out a portion. The table lists about 71,000 clones, around 95% of them singletons. The sample was PBMCs. The TCR was taken from a man aged 18 to 35 in good health and CMV-seropositive. The chain employs TRBV27 and TRBJ1-1; D gene ambiguous. In DNA form, the CDR3 reads TGTGCCAGCACCGAGGCGGGTACCATGGGCACTGAAGCTTTCTTT. Translation: CASTEAGTMGTEAFF.